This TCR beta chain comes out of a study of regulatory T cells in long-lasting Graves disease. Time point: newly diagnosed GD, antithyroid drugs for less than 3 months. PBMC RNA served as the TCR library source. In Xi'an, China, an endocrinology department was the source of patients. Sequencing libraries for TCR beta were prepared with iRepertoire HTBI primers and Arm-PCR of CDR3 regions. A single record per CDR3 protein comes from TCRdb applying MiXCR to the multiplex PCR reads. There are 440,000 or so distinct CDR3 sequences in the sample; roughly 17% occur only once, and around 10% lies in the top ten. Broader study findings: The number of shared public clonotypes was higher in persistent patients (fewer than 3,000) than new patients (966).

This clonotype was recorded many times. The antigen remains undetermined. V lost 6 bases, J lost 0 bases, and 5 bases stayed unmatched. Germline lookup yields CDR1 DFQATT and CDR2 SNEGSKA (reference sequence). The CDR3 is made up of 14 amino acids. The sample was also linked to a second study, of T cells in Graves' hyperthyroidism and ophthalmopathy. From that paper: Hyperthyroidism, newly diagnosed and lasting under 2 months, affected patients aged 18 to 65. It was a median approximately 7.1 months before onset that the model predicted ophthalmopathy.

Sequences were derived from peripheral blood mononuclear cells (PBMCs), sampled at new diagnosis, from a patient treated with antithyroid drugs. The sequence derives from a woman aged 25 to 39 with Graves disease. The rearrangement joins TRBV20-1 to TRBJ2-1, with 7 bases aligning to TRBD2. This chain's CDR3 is CSAIAGPSYNEQFF. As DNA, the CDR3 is TGCAGTGCCATAGCGGGCCCCTCCTACAATGAGCAGTTCTTC.